This TCR beta chain was recorded in a study of T cells in Graves' hyperthyroidism and ophthalmopathy. Notes on the study in general: The model's output predicted ophthalmopathy at a median of roughly 6.9 months prior to onset. A model of 13 V-J features distinguished ophthalmopathy from stable hyperthyroidism.

Lactation, pregnancy, other autoimmune disease or uncontrolled infection excluded patients. This clonotype came up a few times. Its target is not known. RNA transcripts yielded amplified TCR beta CDR3 regions. HTBI primers were employed in a first-round RT-PCR of the TCR CDR3. A single record per CDR3 protein comes from TCRdb applying MiXCR to the multiplex PCR reads. The profile shows about 530,000 distinct CDR3 sequences, 15% to 20% of them singletons. Germline V CDR1 and CDR2: KGHSH, LQKENI. V shed 4 bases and J shed 6 bases, with 9 bases lying between them. The CDR3 extends over 13 amino acids. This clonotype originated in a woman aged 18-29 years with Graves' ophthalmopathy. Material for sequencing was blood. This chain uses TRBV18 with TRBJ1-4; the D is unclear. CDR3 in DNA: TGTGCCAGCTCACAGGGTGCGGATGAAAAACTGTTTTTT. It is translated as CASSQGADEKLFF. The variable domain in full, with the rest retrieved from reference TRBV18 and TRBJ1-4, is NAGVMQNPRHLVRRRGQEARLRCSPMKGHSHVYWYRQLPEEGLKFMVYLQKENIIDESGMPKERFSAEFPKEGPSILRIQQVVRGDSAAYFCASSQGADEKLFFGSGTQLSVL.